These 15 T cell receptor beta chains share one sample of origin, sequenced in a study of read filtering for tumor transcriptome and immune sequencing (dated by TCRdb to the early 2020s). The run used an Illumina HiSeq 4000. Starting from 400 to 450 ng RNA, TCR libraries were constructed with the Immunoverse kit using molecular barcoded adaptors that cover the alpha/delta and beta/gamma chains. The public reads were reanalyzed by TCRdb: fastp trimming at Q25, MiXCR alignment, in-frame beta chains only. Identical CDR3 protein sequences are pooled into one entry, listed with their most common genes and DNA. The sample yields approximately 150,000 distinct CDR3 sequences; 13% were counted once. The ten biggest clones cover 8% to 9% of the sample. The source material was a population of CD138-negative cells sorted from bone marrow. According to the study, the label for this sample's cell subset or site signals: bone marrow mononuclear cells depleted of CD138+ plasma/myeloma cells by negative magnetic selection. Every receptor here comes from a donor older than 35 with multiple myeloma.

This clonotype was found many times. The rearrangement uses TRBV7-3 and TRBJ1-5, with a tentative D call TRBD1 (5 bases). Deletions cut 0 bases from V and 2 bases from J, with 8 bases between. Germline values: CDR1 SGHTA, CDR2 FQGTGA. The CDR3 consists of 15 residues. This CDR3 reads CASSLTGQGNQPQHF. Written as DNA, the CDR3 is TGTGCCAGCAGCTTAACGGGGCAGGGCAATCAGCCCCAGCATTTT.

About this clonotype: It is likely a read error: a sequence one base away is far more abundant. V gene TRBV11-3 combines with J gene TRBJ2-7; unclear D gene. The CDR3 loop spans 11 amino acids. In germline, CDR1 is SGHNT, CDR2 YENEEA. The CDR3 loop is CASSFSCEQYF. The CDR3 DNA sequence: TGTGCCAGCAGCTTCTCCTGCGAGCAGTACTTC.

The rearrangement joins TRBV5-1 to TRBJ2-5; 13 bases match TRBD2. V shed 7 bases, J shed 4 bases, and the junction held 10 bases outside the gene matches. This CDR3 spans 16 amino acids. Germline V CDR1 and CDR2: SGHRS, YFSETQ. As DNA, the CDR3 is TGCGCCAGCTCCCGTTCTAGACTAGCGGGAGGAGAGACCCAGTACTTC. This sequence encodes CASSRSRLAGGETQYF.

Of note for this clonotype: Given the absence of the conserved phenylalanine or tryptophan at the CDR3 end, a read error is likely. This chain links TRBV27 with TRBJ2-1, with D maybe TRBD2 (6 bases). The germline V gene has CDR1 MNHEY and CDR2 SMNVEV (reference sequence). The V and J ends lost 3 bases and 7 bases respectively, with 13 bases between them. The CDR3 has 14 amino acids. The CDR3 loop is CASSFLAVRNEQFL. The CDR3 DNA is TGTGCCAGCAGTTTCTTAGCGGTTCGGAATGAGCAGTTCCTA.

The J gene is TRBJ1-2, the V gene TRBV6-5; D might be TRBD1 (5 bases). The CDR3 consists of 15 residues. The V end lost 0 bases, the J end lost 8 bases, and 16 bases lay between the germline ends. Germline-derived CDR1 and CDR2 are MNHEY and SVGAGI. CDR3 sequence reads: CASSYSGEGARGYTF. CDR3 nucleotides: TGTGCCAGCAGTTACTCGGGTGAAGGGGCTCGGGGCTACACCTTC.

This clonotype has ten or more counts. V is TRBV29-1 and J is TRBJ2-1, with 10 positions matching TRBD2. Looked up from germline, CDR1 is SQVTM and CDR2 is ANQGSEA. The CDR3 is made up of 17 amino acids. After removal of 6 bases from V and 7 bases from J, the junction contained 18 bases not matched to a gene. The CDR3: CSVDLHGFLAGENEQFF. CDR3 DNA: TGCAGCGTCGACCTCCATGGTTTTCTAGCGGGAGAGAATGAGCAGTTCTTC.

This clonotype turned up a few times. Relative to the germline gene, one junction end is altered; a read error may explain this. This chain joins TRBV12-3 or TRBV12-4 and TRBJ1-5, with 8 bases aligning to TRBD1. This CDR3 comprises 15 residues. CDR3: CASTLGQGLNQHQHF. In nucleotides, the CDR3 is TGTGCCAGCACCCTCGGACAGGGCTTGAATCAGCACCAGCATTTT.

This clonotype was detected many times. This chain joins TRBV5-1 and TRBJ1-1, with 7 bases identical to TRBD1. Germline trimming cut 0 bases from V and 5 bases from J; bases unmatched to any gene: 13. The CDR3 is 17 residues long. Germline assignment: CDR1 SGHRS and CDR2 YFSETQ. The CDR3 DNA reads TGCGCCAGCAGCTTGGTGGGACAGATCCCCAGGGGGACTGAAGCTTTCTTT. Its protein is CASSLVGQIPRGTEAFF.

The chain links TRBV30 to TRBJ2-3, with a possible D match to TRBD1 (7 bases). V dropped 2 bases and J dropped 6 bases, with 21 bases sitting between them. CDR1 and CDR2 (germline): GTSNPN, SVGIG (reference sequence). The length of the CDR3 is 16 residues. CDR3 sequence reads: CAWSRGSGGYRDTQYF. In nucleotides, the CDR3 is TGTGCCTGGAGTAGGGGATCAGGGGGGTATCGGGATACGCAGTATTTT.

This clonotype was seen only once. V and J are TRBV11-1 and TRBJ2-7; 10 bases match TRBD1. Germline CDR1 is SGHAT and CDR2 is FQDESV (reference sequence). J was trimmed by 2 bases and V by 3 bases; bases with no gene match: 7. The CDR3 length is 16 residues. The CDR3 sequence is CASSFVGTGAPYEQYF. In DNA form, the CDR3 reads TGTGCCAGCAGCTTCGTAGGGACAGGGGCGCCCTACGAGCAGTACTTC.

This clonotype came up many times. This chain joins TRBV6-4 and TRBJ2-3, with unresolved D. The CDR3 loop spans 13 amino acids. Trimming shortened V by 5 bases and J by 4 bases, and 10 bases separated the two germline ends. Looked up from germline, CDR1 is MRHNA and CDR2 is SNTAGT. The CDR3 reads CASSLERADTQYF. CDR3 sequence (DNA): TGTGCCAGCAGTTTGGAGCGCGCAGATACGCAGTATTTT.

This clonotype was detected many times. The rearrangement uses TRBV30 and TRBJ1-1; D gene uncertain. Germline V gene data show CDR1 as GTSNPN and CDR2 as SVGIG (reference sequence). This CDR3 is built from 12 residues. V lost 3 bases and J 3 bases, leaving 8 bases between the germline ends. The CDR3 bases are TGTGCCTGGAGGGAACGCTACACTGAAGCTTTCTTT. Protein: CAWRERYTEAFF.

This clonotype was seen a few times. V and J are TRBV6-2 or TRBV6-3 and TRBJ2-7; D is perhaps TRBD2 (5 bases). V was clipped by 6 bases and J by 5 bases, with 23 bases between them. The CDR3 extends over 16 amino acids. The V gene's germline CDR1 is MNHEY and CDR2 SVGEGT. CDR3 nucleotides: TGTGCCAGCAGCCCCCCATCGGCCGGAGGTATCAACGAGCAGTACTTC. Protein sequence: CASSPPSAGGINEQYF.

Ten or more counts support this clonotype. The V gene is TRBV7-2, the J gene TRBJ2-3; 15 bases are a match to TRBD2. With V trimmed by 0 bases and J by 1 base, 5 bases remained unmatched. CDR1 is SGHTA and CDR2 is FQGNSA in the germline V gene. This CDR3 is 19 amino acids long. CDR3 protein: CASSLAGTSGRLGTDTQYF. Written as DNA, the CDR3 is TGTGCCAGCAGCTTAGCCGGGACTAGCGGGAGGCTGGGCACAGATACGCAGTATTTT.

Ten or more counts support this clonotype. The chain is built from TRBV6-2 or TRBV6-3 and TRBJ2-4; D not certain. The CDR3 consists of 16 residues. The germline CDR1 and CDR2 sequences are MNHEY and SVGEGT. The ends were cut back, 6 bases at V and 0 bases at J, with 15 bases in the middle. The CDR3 DNA reads TGTGCCAGCAGGAGCGTTACCGCTCTAGCCAAAAACATTCAGTACTTC. This sequence encodes CASRSVTALAKNIQYF.